This T cell receptor (beta chain) was observed in a study of T-cell reconstitution after alpha-beta-depleted transplantation in children. The CDR3 is 15 residues long. Germline trimming cut 3 bases from V and 4 bases from J; bases unmatched to any gene: 4. Germline-derived CDR1 and CDR2 are LNHDA and SQIVND (reference sequence). Unique molecular identifiers tagged the TCRbeta library. Using its own MiXCR run on the PCR reads, TCRdb lists one record per CDR3 protein. The data contain about 410,000 distinct CDR3 sequences, about a fifth of them singletons. This chain connects TRBV19 to TRBJ2-2; 8 nucleotides line up with TRBD2. The specimen comprised PBMCs from the stem cell graft donor, sampled from the stem cell graft. The TCR sequence derives from a human donor who donated a stem cell graft to a child with acute myeloid leukemia. CDR3 nucleotides: TGTGCCAGTAGTATGGCAGGGACTAGCACCGGGGAGCTGTTTTTT. Amino acid sequence: CASSMAGTSTGELFF.